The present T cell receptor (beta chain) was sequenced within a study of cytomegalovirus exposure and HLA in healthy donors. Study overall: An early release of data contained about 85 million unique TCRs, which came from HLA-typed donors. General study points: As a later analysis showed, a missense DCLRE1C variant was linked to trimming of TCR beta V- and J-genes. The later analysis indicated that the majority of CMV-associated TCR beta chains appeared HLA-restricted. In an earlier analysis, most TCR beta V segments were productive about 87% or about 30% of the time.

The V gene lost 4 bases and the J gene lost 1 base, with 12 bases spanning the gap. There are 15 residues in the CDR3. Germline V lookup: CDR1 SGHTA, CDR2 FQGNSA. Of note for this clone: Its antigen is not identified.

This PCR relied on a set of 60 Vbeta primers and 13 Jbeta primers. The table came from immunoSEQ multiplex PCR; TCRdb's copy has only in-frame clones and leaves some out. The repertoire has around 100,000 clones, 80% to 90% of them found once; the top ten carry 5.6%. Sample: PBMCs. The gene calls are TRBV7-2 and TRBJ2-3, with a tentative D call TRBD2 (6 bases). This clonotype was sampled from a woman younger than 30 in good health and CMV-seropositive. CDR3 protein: CASSYQAGRTDTQYF. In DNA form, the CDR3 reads TGTGCCAGCAGCTACCAAGCGGGCCGCACAGATACGCAGTATTTT.